This T cell receptor (beta chain) was sequenced for a study of T cell responses to AZD1222 COVID-19 vaccine. The protocol was immunoSEQ multiplex PCR, while the TCRdb copy is restricted to in-frame clones and leaves out a portion. The sample includes 200,000 to 250,000 clones, 90% to 95% of them seen just once. The CDR3 is 16 residues long. From germline, CDR1 is SGHTA and CDR2 FQGNSA. Trimming removed 3 bases from V and 1 base from J; junction bases left unmatched: 6. This material consisted of peripheral blood, taken 28 days after the second dose of the MenACWY control vaccine. The gene calls are TRBV7-2 and TRBJ2-7, with TRBD1 matching 10 bases. The receptor was isolated from an adult who received the MenACWY meningococcal vaccine as a control. CDR3 sequence reads: CASSFPGTGVSYEQYF. The CDR3 DNA is TGTGCCAGCAGCTTCCCCGGGACAGGGGTGTCCTACGAGCAGTACTTC. Supplemented by reference TRBV7-2 and TRBJ2-7, the full variable domain reads GAGVSQSPSNKVTEKGKDVELRCDPISGHTALYWYRQSLGQGLEFLIYFQGNSAPDKSGLPSDRFSAERTGGSVSTLTIQRTQQEDSAVYLCASSFPGTGVSYEQYFGPGTRLTVT.